Shown below are 27 T cell receptor beta chains from a single sample sequenced in a study of T cells in Graves' hyperthyroidism and ophthalmopathy. TCR beta CDR3 regions were amplified from RNA. HTBI primers drove first-round RT-PCR of the TCR CDR3. TCRdb reprocessed the multiplex PCR reads with MiXCR, giving one entry per CDR3 protein. The data show a few hundred thousand distinct CDR3 sequences, about 17% seen once. The specimen was blood. All receptors derive from a woman between 45 and 65 years old with Graves' hyperthyroidism.

The chain has TRBV2 and TRBJ1-2; a weak D match, TRBD1 (5 bases). V was cut by 1 base and J by 5 bases, with 20 bases left in between. This CDR3 has 17 amino acids. Germline V gene lookup returns CDR1 SNHLY and CDR2 FYNNEI. CDR3 bases: TGTGCCAGCAGTGAAGGGTGGGAAGGGGTAATGAGGTATGGCTACACCTTC. Residues: CASSEGWEGVMRYGYTF.

The chain joins TRBV2 to TRBJ1-2; D is ambiguous. The V end lost 2 bases, the J end lost 5 bases, and 15 bases lay between the germline ends. This CDR3 region has 15 residues. CDR1 is SNHLY, CDR2 FYNNEI, per germline. The CDR3 nucleotides read TGTGCCAGCAGTGAAATAGGTCAGGTGGCGTATGGCTACACCTTC. This encodes CASSEIGQVAYGYTF.

V is TRBV6-5 and J is TRBJ1-1; D remains ambiguous. This CDR3 spans 13 amino acids. Trimming removed 0 bases at V and 6 bases at J, with 8 bases between. CDR1 is MNHEY, CDR2 SVGAGI, per germline. CDR3 DNA sequence: TGTGCCAGCAGTTACTCGTTGGGCTCTGAAGCTTTCTTT. Translated: CASSYSLGSEAFF.

This clonotype occurred a few times. The rearrangement joins TRBV7-6 to TRBJ2-7; perhaps TRBD2 as D (6 bases). The CDR3 sequence is 14 residues long. Germline CDR1 is SGHVS and CDR2 is FNYEAQ. The V and J ends lost 5 bases and 3 bases respectively, with 14 bases between them. CDR3: CASSPSDTLYEQYF. The CDR3 coding sequence is TGTGCCAGCAGCCCTAGCGACACCCTCTACGAGCAGTACTTC.

The chain has TRBV6-2 or TRBV6-3 and TRBJ2-1; D is unresolved. The germline V and J ends were trimmed by 2 bases and 4 bases, with 12 bases remaining between them. The CDR3 sequence is 15 residues long. Germline V lookup: CDR1 MNHEY, CDR2 SVGEGT. CDR3 protein: CASSYGRDLYNEQFF. The CDR3 DNA sequence: TGTGCCAGCAGTTACGGACGAGACCTTTACAATGAGCAGTTCTTC.

This clonotype was seen repeatedly, ten times or more. The chain couples TRBV7-9 to TRBJ1-1, with no clear D. Germline CDR1 and CDR2: SEHNR and FQNEAQ (reference sequence). V was shortened by 1 base and J by 10 bases, with 7 bases between the two germline ends. CDR3 length equals 11 residues. The DNA for the CDR3 is TGTGCCAGCAGCTTAGAATCGGCAGCTTTCTTT. Translated, it gives CASSLESAAFF.

The chain couples TRBV2 to TRBJ2-5, with D possibly matching TRBD2 (5 bases). The CDR3 is 14 residues long. Trimming pared 8 bases from V and 1 base from J, leaving 14 bases between. Germline CDR1 is SNHLY and CDR2 is FYNNEI. CDR3 in amino acids: CASCGSLSQETQYF. As DNA, the CDR3 is TGTGCCAGCTGCGGGTCTTTGTCCCAAGAGACCCAGTACTTC.

This clonotype was observed at least ten times. The J gene is TRBJ2-5, the V gene TRBV3-1; a weak D match, TRBD2 (6 bases). The CDR3 is 13 amino acids. V dropped 4 bases and J dropped 5 bases, with 11 bases sitting between them. Germline CDR1 is LGHDT and CDR2 is YNNKEL (reference sequence). The CDR3 loop is CASSPTSRETQYF. CDR3 bases: TGTGCCAGCAGCCCCACTAGCCGGGAGACCCAGTACTTC.

The V gene is TRBV25-1, the J gene TRBJ1-5; D ambiguous. There are 14 residues in the CDR3. Germline V CDR1 and CDR2: MGHDK, SYGVNS. Trimming took 3 bases from V and 3 from J, leaving 9 bases between them. CDR3: CASSEVTVNQPQHF. The CDR3 region has the DNA TGTGCCAGCAGTGAGGTCACAGTCAATCAGCCCCAGCATTTT.

This clonotype has a handful of counts. The chain links TRBV15 to TRBJ2-1; 9 bases are shared with TRBD2. In germline, CDR1 is LNHNV, CDR2 YYDKDF (reference sequence). The V segment lost 0 bases and the J segment 7 bases; nucleotides outside the gene matches: 7. This CDR3 spans 16 amino acids. The CDR3 loop reads CATSRDLASGENEQFF. CDR3 DNA: TGTGCCACCAGCAGAGATCTGGCTAGCGGGGAGAATGAGCAGTTCTTC.

Ten or more counts support this clonotype. The V gene is TRBV7-3, the J gene TRBJ2-1, with D possibly matching TRBD1 (5 bases). Trimming cost V 5 bases and J 6 bases, with 17 bases left between them. Germline V gives CDR1 SGHTA, CDR2 FQGTGA. The CDR3 has 15 residues. CDR3 in amino acids: CASSPDVGRGNEQFF. CDR3 DNA sequence: TGTGCCAGCAGCCCCGACGTGGGTAGGGGCAATGAGCAGTTCTTC. Drawing the rest from reference TRBV7-3 and TRBJ2-1, the complete variable domain is GAGVSQTPSNKVTEKGKYVELRCDPISGHTALYWYRQSLGQGPEFLIYFQGTGAADDSGLPNDRFFAVRPEGSVSTLKIQRTERGDSAVYLCASSPDVGRGNEQFFGPGTRLTVL.

This clonotype was seen many times. This chain uses TRBV12-3 or TRBV12-4 with TRBJ2-7; no clear D. V lost 2 bases and J 3 bases, leaving 5 bases between the germline ends. There are 12 residues in the CDR3. CDR3 bases: TGTGCCAGCAGTTTAAAGGGCTACGAGCAGTACTTC. It yields the protein CASSLKGYEQYF.

The sample holds many counts of this clonotype. This chain uses TRBV20-1 with TRBJ2-3; the D is unclear. V lost 1 base to trimming and J lost 11 bases, with 16 bases between them. The CDR3 runs to 13 residues. Germline lookup yields CDR1 DFQATT and CDR2 SNEGSKA (reference sequence). This CDR3 reads CSARVITAGEQYF. As DNA, the CDR3 is TGCAGTGCTAGAGTAATCACGGCAGGCGAGCAGTATTTT.

This clonotype has ten or more counts. The gene calls are TRBV3-1 and TRBJ1-1; D is undetermined. The germline V and J ends were trimmed by 3 bases and 2 bases, with 16 bases remaining between them. Germline V lookup: CDR1 LGHDT, CDR2 YNNKEL (reference sequence). The CDR3 length is 16 residues. DNA for the CDR3: TGTGCCAGCAGCCACCCTTCCTGGGCCGGAAACACTGAAGCTTTCTTT. Translated, it gives CASSHPSWAGNTEAFF.

The CDR3 protein is CASSQSDRGLAKNIQYF. The CDR3 nucleotides are TGTGCCAGCAGCCAGTCAGACAGGGGTCTAGCCAAAAACATTCAGTACTTC. This rearrangement joins TRBV7-9 to TRBJ2-4; 8 nucleotides agree with TRBD1. The CDR3 sequence is 17 residues long. Germline V lookup: CDR1 SEHNR, CDR2 FQNEAQ (reference sequence). V trimming: 5 bases; J trimming: 0 bases; junction bases outside the gene matches: 9.

Ten or more counts support this clonotype. V and J are TRBV11-1 and TRBJ2-1, with TRBD2 matching over 8 bases. Germline CDR1 and CDR2: SGHAT and FQDESV (reference sequence). Trimming removed 2 bases from V and 7 bases from J; junction bases left unmatched: 7. This CDR3 has 15 residues. DNA of the CDR3: TGTGCCAGCAGCTTATACCGGGAGGGCCCGAATGAGCAGTTCTTC. The encoded protein is CASSLYREGPNEQFF.

In this sample, this clonotype turned up many times. The genes are TRBV30 and TRBJ2-7; D might be TRBD1 or TRBD2, each matching 5 bases. V dropped 5 bases and J dropped 5 bases, with 13 bases sitting between them. CDR3 size: 12 residues. CDR1 is GTSNPN, CDR2 SVGIG, per germline (reference sequence). The CDR3 bases are TGTGCCTGGGGGACCCGATGGAACGAGCAGTACTTC. It is translated as CAWGTRWNEQYF.

This clonotype was seen many times. The chain carries TRBV28 and TRBJ1-5; TRBD1 is a possible D gene (6 bases). The CDR3 consists of 13 residues. V was cut by 2 bases and J by 6 bases, with 8 bases left in between. Germline CDR1 is MDHEN and CDR2 is SYDVKM. The CDR3 here is CASSLKGGQPQHF. DNA of the CDR3: TGTGCCAGCAGTTTAAAGGGGGGTCAGCCCCAGCATTTT.

This sequence joins TRBV3-1 and TRBJ2-1, with TRBD1 identical over 10 bases. CDR3 size: 16 residues. V shed 3 bases and J 7 bases; nucleotides not matched to a gene: 9. Germline V gene data show CDR1 as LGHDT and CDR2 as YNNKEL (reference sequence). The CDR3 DNA reads as TGTGCCAGCAGCCACACCGGGACAGGGGCGGGGAATGAGCAGTTCTTC. It specifies CASSHTGTGAGNEQFF.

This clonotype was detected only a few times. The chain carries TRBV3-1 and TRBJ2-2, with D unclear. The CDR3 consists of 14 residues. With 6 bases removed from V and 2 bases from J, the gap between germline ends came to 10 bases. Germline CDR1 reads LGHDT; CDR2 reads YNNKEL (reference sequence). The CDR3 loop reads CASRMRSNTGELFF. DNA of the CDR3: TGTGCCAGCAGAATGAGGTCCAACACCGGGGAGCTGTTTTTT.

This clonotype has more than one count but fewer than ten. The chain joins TRBV27 to TRBJ2-2; no reliable D call. CDR3 length: 13 amino acids. V shed 6 bases and J shed 4 bases, with 9 bases lying between them. Germline CDR1 reads MNHEY; CDR2 reads SMNVEV (reference sequence). This CDR3 is CASSWISTGELFF. For the CDR3, the DNA is TGTGCCAGCAGCTGGATAAGCACCGGGGAGCTGTTTTTT.

The table lists this clonotype with many counts. V usage is TRBV6-2 or TRBV6-3 and J usage is TRBJ2-1; D ambiguous. Germline lookup yields CDR1 MNHEY and CDR2 SVGEGT. This CDR3 spans 17 amino acids. Trimming took off 0 bases at V and 2 bases at J, with 14 bases between the two ends. The CDR3 DNA sequence: TGTGCCAGCAGTTACTCGATCGATTGGAAAACCTACAATGAGCAGTTCTTC. This codes for CASSYSIDWKTYNEQFF.

This clonotype appeared many times. The V and J genes are TRBV7-2 and TRBJ2-7, with D possibly TRBD2 on 5 matching bases. V shed 1 base and J shed 3 bases, with 10 bases lying between them. Germline CDR1 reads SGHTA; CDR2 reads FQGNSA. The length of the CDR3 is 14 residues. The CDR3 DNA follows: TGTGCCAGCAGCTTAGGTTTAGCGAACTACGAGCAGTACTTC. Amino acids: CASSLGLANYEQYF.

The gene calls are TRBV29-1 and TRBJ1-3; TRBD1 is a possible D gene (5 bases). From germline, CDR1 is SQVTM and CDR2 ANQGSEA. V lost 6 bases, J lost 3 bases, and 12 bases lay in between. The CDR3 is 13 amino acids. CDR3 region: CSVRPGRGNTIYF. In DNA form, the CDR3 reads TGCAGCGTAAGACCGGGACGTGGAAACACCATATATTTT.

The V and J genes are TRBV19 and TRBJ1-1; the D gene is possibly TRBD1 (5 bases). Germline V gene data show CDR1 as LNHDA and CDR2 as SQIVND (reference sequence). The V gene lost 7 bases and the J gene lost 2 bases, with 14 bases spanning the gap. This CDR3 contains 14 residues. The CDR3 DNA reads TGTGCCAGTACCTTACAGGAGTTAAACACTGAAGCTTTCTTT. Translating it yields CASTLQELNTEAFF.

A note on this clonotype: This may be a read error, as it is one base from a much larger clone. This chain joins TRBV20-1 and TRBJ2-1, with D perhaps TRBD1 or TRBD2 (5 bases each). CDR1 is DFQATT, CDR2 SNEGSKA, per germline (reference sequence). This CDR3 spans 12 amino acids. The CDR3 region has the DNA TGCAGTGCTAGAGATCTCTTGGGGGTGCAGCTCTTC. Amino acid sequence: CSARDLLGVQLF.

Only a few counts were recorded for this clonotype. The genes are TRBV24-1 and TRBJ2-1; 9 nucleotides align to TRBD2. The junction had 14 bases not matched to a gene; V was cut back by 4 bases and J by 2 bases. Per the germline V gene, CDR1 is KGHDR and CDR2 is SFDVKD. The CDR3 length is 19 residues. In nucleotides, the CDR3 is TGTGCCACCAGTGAGGTACCTTCGACTAGCGGAGGGCCCTACAATGAGCAGTTCTTC. Residues: CATSEVPSTSGGPYNEQFF.